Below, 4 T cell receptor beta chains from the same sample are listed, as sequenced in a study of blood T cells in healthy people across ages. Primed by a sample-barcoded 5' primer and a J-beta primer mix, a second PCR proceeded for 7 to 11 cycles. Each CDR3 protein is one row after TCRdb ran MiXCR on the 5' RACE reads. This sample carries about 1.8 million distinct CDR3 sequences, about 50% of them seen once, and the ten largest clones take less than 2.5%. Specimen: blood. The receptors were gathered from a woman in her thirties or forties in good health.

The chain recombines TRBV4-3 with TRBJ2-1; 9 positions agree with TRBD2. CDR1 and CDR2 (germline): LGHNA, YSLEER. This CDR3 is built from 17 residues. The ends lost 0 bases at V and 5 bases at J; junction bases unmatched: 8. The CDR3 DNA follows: TGCGCCAGCAGCCAAGATGGCCCGGGACTAGCTAACAATGAGCAGTTCTTC. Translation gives CASSQDGPGLANNEQFF.

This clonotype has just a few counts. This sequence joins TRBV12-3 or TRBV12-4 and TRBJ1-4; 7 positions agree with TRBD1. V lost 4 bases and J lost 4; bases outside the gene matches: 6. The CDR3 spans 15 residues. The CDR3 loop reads CASSSTGFSNEKLFF. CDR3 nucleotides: TGTGCCAGCAGTTCGACAGGGTTTAGTAATGAAAAACTGTTTTTT.

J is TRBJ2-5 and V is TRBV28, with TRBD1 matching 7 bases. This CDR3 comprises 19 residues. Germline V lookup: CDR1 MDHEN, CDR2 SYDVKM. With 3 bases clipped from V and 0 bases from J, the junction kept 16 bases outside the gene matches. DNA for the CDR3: TGTGCCAGCAGTTTTCCAGCTAAGGACAGGAGGACGAACCAAGAGACCCAGTACTTC. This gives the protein CASSFPAKDRRTNQETQYF.

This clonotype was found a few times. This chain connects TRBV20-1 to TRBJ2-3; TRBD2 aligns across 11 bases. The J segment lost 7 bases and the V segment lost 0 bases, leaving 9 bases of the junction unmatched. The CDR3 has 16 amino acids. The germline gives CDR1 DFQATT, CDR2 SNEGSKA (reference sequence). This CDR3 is CSARDPSSGGMYTQYF. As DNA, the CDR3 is TGCAGTGCTAGAGATCCCTCTAGCGGGGGGATGTATACGCAGTATTTT.